The 26 T cell receptor beta chains in this list originate from one sample, sequenced in a study of technical replicates of blood from a handful of donors. Assay: immunoSEQ multiplex PCR; the TCRdb copy retains only in-frame clones and omits some. The sample lists roughly 57,000 clones, roughly 96% occurring once. Material: PBMCs. These receptors all come from a human donor in good health. Some clones in this sample may be carry-over from other donors' samples.

This clone was counted a single time. The chain couples TRBV7-9 to TRBJ2-5; D not certain. This CDR3 comprises 12 residues. Trimming stripped 3 bases from V and 0 bases from J, with 2 bases between. Germline V CDR1 and CDR2: SEHNR, FQNEAQ (reference sequence). CDR3 nucleotide sequence: TGTGCCAGCAGCTTCTACCAAGAGACCCAGTACTTC. This codes for CASSFYQETQYF.

In its sample, this clone was seen once. The chain has TRBV2 and TRBJ1-2; the D is unclear. The CDR3 is 14 residues long. V lost 3 bases and J lost 4, with 12 bases in between. Germline V lookup: CDR1 SNHLY, CDR2 FYNNEI. CDR3 coding DNA: TGTGCCAGCAGTGATTACGCCTCTAGCTATGGCTACACCTTC. Amino acid sequence: CASSDYASSYGYTF.

V gene TRBV25-1 combines with J gene TRBJ1-1; D is undetermined. In germline, CDR1 is MGHDK, CDR2 SYGVNS. The V gene lost 5 bases and the J gene lost 4 bases, with 5 bases spanning the gap. The CDR3 totals 11 residues. The CDR3 is CASSFFTEAFF. The CDR3 region has the DNA TGTGCCAGCAGTTTCTTCACTGAAGCTTTCTTT.

This clone was detected only once. V and J are TRBV30 and TRBJ1-4, with D unclear. Germline loops: CDR1 GTSNPN, CDR2 SVGIG (reference sequence). V was trimmed by 3 bases and J by 7 bases, leaving 12 bases between them. The CDR3 totals 13 residues. The chain's CDR3 is CAWRVYPGEKLFF. The CDR3 DNA is TGTGCCTGGAGGGTATATCCCGGTGAAAAACTGTTTTTT.

The chain uses TRBV10-3 and TRBJ1-5, with 10 bases identical to TRBD1. Germline lookup yields CDR1 ENHRY and CDR2 SYGVKD. There are 19 residues in the CDR3. Trimming took 0 bases from V and 3 from J; bases not matched to a gene: 11. The CDR3 loop is CAISESPPGTGVTNQPQHF. CDR3 DNA: TGTGCCATCAGTGAGTCTCCGCCCGGGACAGGGGTGACCAATCAGCCCCAGCATTTT.

The chain links TRBV6-5 to TRBJ1-6; 8 bases fit TRBD1. Germline lookup yields CDR1 MNHEY and CDR2 SVGAGI. V lost 6 bases and J lost 14; bases outside the gene matches: 9. There are 13 residues in the CDR3. The CDR3 spells CASRPFRQGTLHF. In DNA form, the CDR3 reads TGTGCCAGCAGGCCCTTTAGACAGGGGACCCTCCACTTT.

This sequence joins TRBV4-1 and TRBJ1-4, with 7 bases aligning to TRBD1. V shed 4 bases, J shed 3 bases, and the junction held 14 bases outside the gene matches. Germline V gene lookup returns CDR1 MGHRA and CDR2 YSYEKL. The CDR3 consists of 18 residues. Here the CDR3 reads CASSLWDSRYEANEKLFF. CDR3 DNA: TGCGCCAGCAGCCTGTGGGACAGTAGGTACGAGGCTAATGAAAAACTGTTTTTT.

The chain uses TRBV2 and TRBJ2-5; D unclear. Germline V gene lookup returns CDR1 SNHLY and CDR2 FYNNEI. This CDR3 comprises 13 residues. V dropped 7 bases and J dropped 4 bases, with 13 bases sitting between them. CDR3 amino acids: CASMSNSLETQYF. CDR3 sequence (DNA): TGTGCCAGCATGTCGAACAGTCTAGAGACCCAGTACTTC.

The V gene is TRBV10-3, the J gene TRBJ2-5; TRBD2 matches at 14 bases. V trimming: 5 bases; J trimming: 2 bases; junction bases outside the gene matches: 10. The CDR3 totals 18 residues. Germline V CDR1 and CDR2: ENHRY, SYGVKD. The CDR3: CAISPGLAGGPPQETQYF. In nucleotides, the CDR3 is TGTGCCATCAGTCCCGGACTAGCGGGGGGCCCCCCTCAAGAGACCCAGTACTTC.

This clone was observed once. This chain joins TRBV7-3 and TRBJ2-7; TRBD2 matches at 8 bases. Germline CDR1 reads SGHTA; CDR2 reads FQGTGA. The junction had 10 bases not matched to a gene; V was cut back by 5 bases and J by 4 bases. The CDR3 covers 15 residues. The CDR3 coding sequence is TGTGCCAGCAGCCTGCCGGGACTAGAGTATTACGAGCAGTACTTC. Translated, it gives CASSLPGLEYYEQYF.

The chain employs TRBV6-6 and TRBJ2-3; 16 bases align to TRBD2. This CDR3 has 15 amino acids. V dropped 5 bases and J dropped 6; count of bases not matched to a gene: 2. Germline CDR1 MNHNY, CDR2 SVGAGI (reference sequence). The CDR3 nucleotides read TGTGCCAGCAGTGGGACTAGCGGGAGGGTGGATACGCAGTATTTT. The encoded protein is CASSGTSGRVDTQYF.

This chain joins TRBV9 and TRBJ1-4, with 8 bases lining up with TRBD1. The germline CDR1 and CDR2 sequences are SGDLS and YYNGEE. CDR3 length equals 11 residues. Unmatched junction bases numbered 5, after V lost 4 bases and J lost 15 bases. The chain's CDR3 is CASSPPGQVFF. CDR3 sequence (DNA): TGTGCCAGCAGCCCTCCGGGACAGGTGTTTTTT.

This sequence joins TRBV4-3 and TRBJ2-7; TRBD2 aligns across 12 bases. The CDR3 has 16 residues. Trimming took 1 base from V and 0 from J; bases not matched to a gene: 1. Per the germline V gene, CDR1 is LGHNA and CDR2 is YSLEER. CDR3 nucleotide sequence: TGCGCCAGCAGCCAAGGGACTAGCGGGGCCTCCTACGAGCAGTACTTC. The encoded protein is CASSQGTSGASYEQYF.

The rearrangement joins TRBV27 to TRBJ1-1; D is unclear. This CDR3 has 11 amino acids. Germline V lookup: CDR1 MNHEY, CDR2 SMNVEV (reference sequence). V was shortened by 11 bases and J by 5 bases, with 12 bases between the two germline ends. In DNA form, the CDR3 reads TGTGCCCACGAGGGTGAGACTGAAGCTTTCTTT. It translates to CAHEGETEAFF.

Here the CDR3 DNA reads TGCGCCAGCAGCCAAGATCTCAGCTCTGGGGCCAACGTCCTGACTTTC. Protein: CASSQDLSSGANVLTF. The rearrangement joins TRBV4-3 to TRBJ2-6, with D unclear. Trimming shortened V by 0 bases and J by 0 bases, and 6 bases separated the two germline ends. Germline lookup yields CDR1 LGHNA and CDR2 YSLEER. The CDR3 loop spans 16 amino acids.

V usage is TRBV23-1 and J usage is TRBJ2-7, with 9 bases identical to TRBD1. TRBV23-1 is an open reading frame whose function is uncertain. Losses at the gene ends were 9 bases for V and 1 base for J; bases not matched to a gene: 1. The CDR3 is 12 amino acids. The CDR3 DNA reads TGCGCCAGGGGGACAGGGTCCTACGAGCAGTACTTC. This encodes CARGTGSYEQYF.

This chain uses TRBV21-1 with TRBJ2-7; the table calls TRBD1, which could not be checked here. TRBV21-1 is classified as a pseudogene. The CDR3 sequence is 11 residues long. The CDR3 DNA sequence: TGTGCCAGCAGGAACATCTACGAGCAGTACTTC. This translates into CASRNIYEQYF.

The gene calls are TRBV7-2 and TRBJ1-1, with 7 positions matching TRBD1. V lost 1 base to trimming and J lost 1 base; unmatched junction nucleotides: 0. Germline values: CDR1 SGHTA, CDR2 FQGNSA. The CDR3 loop spans 14 amino acids. The CDR3 nucleotides read TGTGCCAGCAGCTTAGACAGGGGGAACACTGAAGCTTTCTTT. It is translated as CASSLDRGNTEAFF.

The chain is built from TRBV7-3 and TRBJ2-5; no reliable D call. Trimming shortened V by 1 base and J by 2 bases, and 8 bases separated the two germline ends. The CDR3 runs to 14 residues. Germline V gives CDR1 SGHTA, CDR2 FQGTGA. This CDR3 is CASSLNGVQETQYF. CDR3 DNA: TGTGCCAGCAGCTTAAATGGAGTACAAGAGACCCAGTACTTC.

The chain links TRBV9 to TRBJ2-2; TRBD1 might be the D (5 bases). V was clipped by 4 bases and J by 2 bases, with 18 bases between them. CDR1 and CDR2 (germline): SGDLS, YYNGEE. The CDR3 contains 17 residues. The CDR3 DNA is TGTGCCAGCAGCCAAGGGCCAGGGAAACCTAACACCGGGGAGCTGTTTTTT. Its translation is CASSQGPGKPNTGELFF. Using reference TRBV9 and TRBJ2-2 for the parts outside the CDR3, the full variable domain is DSGVTQTPKHLITATGQRVTLRCSPRSGDLSVYWYQQSLDQGLQFLIQYYNGEERAKGNILERFSAQQFPDLHSELNLSSLELGDSALYFCASSQGPGKPNTGELFFGEGSRLTVL.

This chain connects TRBV7-9 to TRBJ2-5; D ambiguous. Trimming took off 4 bases at V and 2 bases at J, with 8 bases between the two ends. This CDR3 region has 13 residues. Germline V gene data show CDR1 as SEHNR and CDR2 as FQNEAQ (reference sequence). CDR3 DNA sequence: TGTGCCAGCAGCTCCAGCGAGCAAGAGACCCAGTACTTC. Protein product: CASSSSEQETQYF.

The chain combines TRBV19 with TRBJ2-3; 7 bases map to TRBD1. The CDR3 runs to 14 residues. Germline values: CDR1 LNHDA, CDR2 SQIVND (reference sequence). Trimming removed 6 bases from V and 2 bases from J; junction bases left unmatched: 5. This CDR3 is CASSRGSHTDTQYF. CDR3 DNA sequence: TGTGCCAGTAGCAGGGGGTCCCACACAGATACGCAGTATTTT.

The chain carries TRBV5-1 and TRBJ1-4; no firm D call. This CDR3 has 14 amino acids. Germline CDR1 and CDR2: SGHRS and YFSETQ. V was cut by 4 bases and J by 4 bases, with 11 bases left in between. The CDR3 sequence: CASSPRSGNEKLFF. CDR3 nucleotides: TGCGCCAGCAGCCCCCGATCGGGTAATGAAAAACTGTTTTTT.

This clone has just one count. The V gene is TRBV5-1, the J gene TRBJ1-5; D might be TRBD1 (5 bases). CDR1 is SGHRS and CDR2 is YFSETQ in the germline V gene. The CDR3 extends over 15 amino acids. Trimming left V 4 bases short and J 4 bases short, with 15 bases between. The CDR3 spells CASSPWGDRNQPQHF. Written as DNA, the CDR3 is TGCGCCAGCAGCCCGTGGGGGGATCGGAATCAGCCCCAGCATTTT.

In this sample, this clone turned up once. The chain couples TRBV9 to TRBJ2-3; 7 nucleotides match TRBD2. The V gene end was trimmed by 4 bases and the J gene end by 7 bases; junction bases not matched to a gene: 12. This CDR3 is built from 15 residues. Per germline, CDR1 SGDLS and CDR2 YYNGEE. This CDR3 reads CASSPDGGSLNTQYF. CDR3 coding DNA: TGTGCCAGCAGCCCGGACGGCGGGAGCTTAAATACGCAGTATTTT.

This chain links TRBV9 with TRBJ2-3; tentative D call: TRBD2 (6 bases). V gave up 1 base and J gave up 0 bases, with 9 bases separating them. Germline assignment: CDR1 SGDLS and CDR2 YYNGEE. The CDR3 spans 15 residues. The CDR3 DNA follows: TGTGCCAGCAGCGTAAGTAGCGGCAGCACAGATACGCAGTATTTT. Encoded protein: CASSVSSGSTDTQYF.